Detailed here is one TCR beta chain. These data belong to a study of cytomegalovirus exposure and HLA in healthy donors. Primers: 60 Vbeta forward and 13 Jbeta reverse. In the original analysis: Later work found 65 million to 90 million unique TCR beta chains, with about 10 million shared. The method was immunoSEQ multiplex PCR; TCRdb's version includes in-frame clones alone and lacks a portion of them. Clone size and the V and J calls come from that table; the DNA yielded D and trimming. The sample yields about 130,000 clones, 72% seen once. This clonotype was sampled from a man in his thirties or forties in good health and CMV-seronegative. The source material was PBMCs.

The CDR3 loop reads CASSPGQARGRWQETQYF. The CDR3 DNA reads as TGTGCCAGCAGCCCGGGACAGGCTAGGGGAAGGTGGCAAGAGACCCAGTACTTC. The rearrangement links TRBV13 to TRBJ2-5; 8 nucleotides agree with TRBD1. J was trimmed by 2 bases and V by 5 bases; bases with no gene match: 16. CDR1 PRHDT and CDR2 FYEKMQ come from the germline V gene (reference sequence). There are 18 residues in the CDR3.